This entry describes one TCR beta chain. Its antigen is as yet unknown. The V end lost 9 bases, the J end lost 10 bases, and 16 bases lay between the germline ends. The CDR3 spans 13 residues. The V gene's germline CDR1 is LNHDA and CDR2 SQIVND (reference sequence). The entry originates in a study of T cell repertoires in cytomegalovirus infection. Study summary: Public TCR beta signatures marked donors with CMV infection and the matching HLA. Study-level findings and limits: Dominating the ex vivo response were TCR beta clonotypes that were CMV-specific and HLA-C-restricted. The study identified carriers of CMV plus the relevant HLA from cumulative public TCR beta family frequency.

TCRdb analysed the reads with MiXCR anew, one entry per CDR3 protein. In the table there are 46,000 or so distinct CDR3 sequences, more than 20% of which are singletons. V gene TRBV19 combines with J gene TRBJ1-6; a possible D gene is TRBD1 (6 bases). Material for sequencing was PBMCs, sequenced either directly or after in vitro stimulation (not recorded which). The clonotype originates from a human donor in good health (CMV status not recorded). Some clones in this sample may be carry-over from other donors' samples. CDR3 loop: CASPKQGGSPLHF. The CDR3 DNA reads TGTGCCAGCCCCAAACAGGGAGGGTCACCCCTCCACTTT.